The present entry profiles one T cell receptor beta chain with its context. This specimen belongs to a study of blood T cell repertoires in COVID-19. Turning to the study itself: Acute-phase and convalescent COVID-19 samples originated in the United States, Italy and Spain. Nucleic acid was either cDNA or gDNA, and it came from T cells, B-cell-depleted T cells, or PBMCs.

In the source study's methods: From reference gene primer amplification, estimates of nucleated cell counts were derived. The protocol was immunoSEQ multiplex PCR, while the TCRdb copy is restricted to in-frame clones and leaves out a portion. V, J and clone size are those of that table, while D and trimming were read from the DNA. The top ten hold about 10% of the sample, which has some 190,000 clones, roughly 85% seen once. Trimming left V 1 base short and J 1 base short, with 7 bases between. This CDR3 spans 14 amino acids. The germline gives CDR1 SGHRS, CDR2 YFSETQ. The TCR comes from a woman of 80 years or more with active or convalescent COVID-19. Sequenced: peripheral blood. V is TRBV5-1 and J is TRBJ2-3, with a possible D match to TRBD1 (5 bases). CDR3 sequence (DNA): TGCGCCAGCAGCTTGCCAGGGCGCACAGATACGCAGTATTTT. Encoded protein: CASSLPGRTDTQYF.